This T cell receptor (beta chain) was observed in a study of blood T cell repertoires in COVID-19. After removal of 3 bases from V and 1 base from J, the junction contained 7 bases not matched to a gene. The CDR3 extends over 16 amino acids. Per the germline V gene, CDR1 is SGHTS and CDR2 is YDEGEE. Profiling relied on immunoSEQ multiplex PCR, and the TCRdb table lists in-frame clones only, not all of them. The sample records under 250,000 clones, 80% being singletons. Sequences were obtained from peripheral blood. This TCR was sampled from a human donor in a cohort sampled during active COVID-19. This chain uses TRBV5-8 with TRBJ1-3; 7 bases map to TRBD1. The CDR3 nucleotides read TGTGCCAGCAGCTCTCCATCAGGGGGGTCTGGAAACACCATATATTTT. It specifies CASSSPSGGSGNTIYF.